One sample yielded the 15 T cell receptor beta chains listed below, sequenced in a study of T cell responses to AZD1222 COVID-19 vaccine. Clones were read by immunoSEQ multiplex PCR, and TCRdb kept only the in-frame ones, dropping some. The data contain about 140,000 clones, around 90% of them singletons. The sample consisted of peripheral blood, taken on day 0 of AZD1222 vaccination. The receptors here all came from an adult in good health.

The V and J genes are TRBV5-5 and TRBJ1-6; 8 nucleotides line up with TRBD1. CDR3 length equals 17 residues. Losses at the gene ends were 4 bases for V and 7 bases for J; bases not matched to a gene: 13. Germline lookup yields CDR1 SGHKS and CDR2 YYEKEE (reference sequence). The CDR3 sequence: CASSRTVQGGTNSPLHF. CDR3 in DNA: TGTGCCAGCAGCCGGACGGTACAGGGGGGTACGAATTCACCCCTCCACTTT.

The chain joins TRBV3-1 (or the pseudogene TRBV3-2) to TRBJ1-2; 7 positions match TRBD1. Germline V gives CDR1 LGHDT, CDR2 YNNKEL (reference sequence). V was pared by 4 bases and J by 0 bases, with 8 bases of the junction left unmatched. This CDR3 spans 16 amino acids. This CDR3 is CASSPDLGGSNYGYTF. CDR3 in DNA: TGTGCCAGCAGCCCCGACCTAGGGGGCTCTAACTATGGCTACACCTTC.

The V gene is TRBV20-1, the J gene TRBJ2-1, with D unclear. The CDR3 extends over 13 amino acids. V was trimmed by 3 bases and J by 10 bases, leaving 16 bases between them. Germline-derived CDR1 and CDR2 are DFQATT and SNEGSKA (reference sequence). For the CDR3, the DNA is TGCAGTGCTAGTCCAAGGATGGGCGGCGAGCAGTTCTTC. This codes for CSASPRMGGEQFF.

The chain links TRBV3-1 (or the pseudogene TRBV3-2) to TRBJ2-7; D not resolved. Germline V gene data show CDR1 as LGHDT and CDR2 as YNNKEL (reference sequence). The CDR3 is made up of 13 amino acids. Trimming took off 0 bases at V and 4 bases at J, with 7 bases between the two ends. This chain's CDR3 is CASSQDYGYEQYF. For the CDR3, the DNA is TGTGCCAGCAGCCAAGACTACGGTTACGAGCAGTACTTC.

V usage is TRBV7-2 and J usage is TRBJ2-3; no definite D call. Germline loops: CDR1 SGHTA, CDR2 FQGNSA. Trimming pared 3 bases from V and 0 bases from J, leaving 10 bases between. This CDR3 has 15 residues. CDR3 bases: TGTGCCAGCAGCTTTGGTGGAGAAAGCACAGATACGCAGTATTTT. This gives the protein CASSFGGESTDTQYF.

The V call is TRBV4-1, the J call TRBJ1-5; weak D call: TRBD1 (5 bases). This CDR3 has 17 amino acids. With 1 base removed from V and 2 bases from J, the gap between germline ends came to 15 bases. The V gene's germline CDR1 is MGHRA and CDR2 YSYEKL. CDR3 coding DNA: TGCGCCAGCAGCCAAGGGCGAGTCGGGACGGGCAATCAGCCCCAGCATTTT. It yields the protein CASSQGRVGTGNQPQHF.

CDR3 region: CASSLIQGVTEAFF. DNA of the CDR3: TGTGCCAGCAGCCTTATACAGGGAGTTACTGAAGCTTTCTTT. V is TRBV7-8 and J is TRBJ1-1; D is possibly TRBD1 (6 bases). Germline CDR1 and CDR2: SGHVS and FQNEAQ. The CDR3 loop spans 14 amino acids. V was clipped by 5 bases and J by 5 bases, with 15 bases between them.

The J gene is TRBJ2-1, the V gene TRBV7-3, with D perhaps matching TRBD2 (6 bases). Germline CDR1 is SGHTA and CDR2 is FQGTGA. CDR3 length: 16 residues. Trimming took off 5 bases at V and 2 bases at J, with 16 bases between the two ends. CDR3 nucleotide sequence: TGTGCCAGCAGCCGCGGGGTTTATAGCCCCTACAATGAGCAGTTCTTC. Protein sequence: CASSRGVYSPYNEQFF.

The chain's CDR3 is CASSEVQLAYEQYF. Written as DNA, the CDR3 is TGTGCCAGCAGTGAAGTGCAGCTGGCCTACGAGCAGTACTTC. This rearrangement joins TRBV6-1 to TRBJ2-7; D gene ambiguous. The CDR3 consists of 14 residues. Germline V CDR1 and CDR2: MNHNS, SASEGT. Trimming shortened V by 1 base and J by 2 bases, and 9 bases separated the two germline ends.

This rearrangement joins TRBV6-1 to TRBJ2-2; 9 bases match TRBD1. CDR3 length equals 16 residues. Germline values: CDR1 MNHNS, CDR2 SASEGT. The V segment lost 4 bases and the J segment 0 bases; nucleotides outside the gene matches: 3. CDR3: CASSAWTGANTGELFF. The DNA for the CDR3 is TGTGCCAGCAGTGCTTGGACAGGGGCGAACACCGGGGAGCTGTTTTTT.

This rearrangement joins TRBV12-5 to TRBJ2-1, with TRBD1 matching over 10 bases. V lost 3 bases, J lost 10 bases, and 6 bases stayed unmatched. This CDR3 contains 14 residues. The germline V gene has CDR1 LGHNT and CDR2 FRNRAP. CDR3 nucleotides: TGTGCTAGTGGTTTCCTGGGACAGGGGATCGAGCAGTTCTTC. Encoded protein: CASGFLGQGIEQFF.

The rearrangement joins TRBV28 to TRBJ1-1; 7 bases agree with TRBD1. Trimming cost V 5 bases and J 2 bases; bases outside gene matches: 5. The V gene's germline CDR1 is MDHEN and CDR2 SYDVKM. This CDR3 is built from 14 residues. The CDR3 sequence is CASSPGQLNTEAFF. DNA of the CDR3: TGTGCCAGCAGTCCGGGACAGTTAAACACTGAAGCTTTCTTT.

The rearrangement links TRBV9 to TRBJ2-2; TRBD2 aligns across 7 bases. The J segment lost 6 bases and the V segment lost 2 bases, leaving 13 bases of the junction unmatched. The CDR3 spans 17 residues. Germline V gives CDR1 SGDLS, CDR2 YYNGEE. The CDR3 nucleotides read TGTGCCAGCAGCGTCACCTCTAGCGGAGCCAATTCCGGGGAGCTGTTTTTT. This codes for CASSVTSSGANSGELFF.

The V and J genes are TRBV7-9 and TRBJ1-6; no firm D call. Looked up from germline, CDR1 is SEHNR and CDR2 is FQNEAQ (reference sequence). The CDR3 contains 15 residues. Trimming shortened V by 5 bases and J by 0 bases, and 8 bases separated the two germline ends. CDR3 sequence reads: CASSQESSYNSPLHF. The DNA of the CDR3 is TGTGCCAGCAGCCAGGAGAGCTCCTATAATTCACCCCTCCACTTT.

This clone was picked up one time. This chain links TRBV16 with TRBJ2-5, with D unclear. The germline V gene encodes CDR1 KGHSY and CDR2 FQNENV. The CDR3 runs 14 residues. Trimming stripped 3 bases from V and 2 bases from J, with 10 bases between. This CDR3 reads CASSQSPAQETQYF. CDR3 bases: TGTGCCAGCAGCCAGTCTCCAGCGCAAGAGACCCAGTACTTC.